Below, 27 T cell receptor beta chains from the same sample are listed, as sequenced in a study of blood T cell repertoires in COVID-19. Generated by immunoSEQ multiplex PCR, the TCRdb table keeps only in-frame clones and is missing some. The sample consists of a few hundred thousand clones, 75% to 85% of them appearing once. The sample taken for sequencing was peripheral blood. The receptors stem from a woman aged 50 to 65 with acute or convalescent COVID-19.

In its sample, this clone was seen a few times. The chain has TRBV12-3 or TRBV12-4 and TRBJ2-2, with 7 bases fitting TRBD1. This CDR3 comprises 13 residues. V shed 7 bases, J shed 4 bases, and the junction held 3 bases outside the gene matches. CDR3 sequence: CASKPGGTGELFF. The DNA of the CDR3 is TGTGCCAGCAAGCCAGGGGGCACCGGGGAGCTGTTTTTT.

This chain uses TRBV7-2 with TRBJ2-5, with 7 bases aligning to TRBD2. V shed 1 base, J shed 5 bases, and the junction held 1 base outside the gene matches. This CDR3 region has 13 residues. Germline values: CDR1 SGHTA, CDR2 FQGNSA. The CDR3 DNA is TGTGCCAGCAGCTTAGGGGACTACGAGACCCAGTACTTC. Amino acids: CASSLGDYETQYF.

The J gene is TRBJ2-1, the V gene TRBV7-6; maybe TRBD2 (5 bases). This CDR3 has 15 amino acids. The ends were cut back, 3 bases at V and 0 bases at J, with 9 bases in the middle. Germline CDR1 SGHVS, CDR2 FNYEAQ. In nucleotides, the CDR3 is TGTGCCAGCAGCTTTACGGGGAGCTCCTACAATGAGCAGTTCTTC. Protein product: CASSFTGSSYNEQFF.

This sequence joins TRBV3-1 (or the pseudogene TRBV3-2) and TRBJ2-6; no clear D. The CDR3 is made up of 14 amino acids. Trimming cost V 2 bases and J 4 bases, with 6 bases left between them. Germline CDR1 reads LGHDT; CDR2 reads YNNKEL (reference sequence). The CDR3 nucleotides are TGTGCCAGCAGCCAACGGGTCGGGGCCAACGTCCTGACTTTC. Protein product: CASSQRVGANVLTF.

The chain couples TRBV18 to TRBJ2-5; D not resolved. This CDR3 contains 12 residues. Trimming removed 1 base from V and 3 bases from J, with 3 bases in between. Germline lookup yields CDR1 KGHSH and CDR2 LQKENI. In DNA, the CDR3 is TGTGCCAGCTCACCACTAGAAGAGACCCAGTACTTC. As protein: CASSPLEETQYF.

V usage is TRBV28 and J usage is TRBJ2-7; no clear D gene. The V gene's germline CDR1 is MDHEN and CDR2 SYDVKM. The CDR3 is made up of 10 amino acids. The V end was cut by 9 bases, the J end by 1 base, with 4 bases between. The chain's CDR3 is CASQSYEQYF. In DNA, the CDR3 is TGTGCCAGTCAGTCCTACGAGCAGTACTTC.

The chain is built from TRBV19 and TRBJ2-1; 8 nucleotides match TRBD1. CDR1 and CDR2 (germline): LNHDA, SQIVND (reference sequence). The CDR3 extends over 14 amino acids. Trimming at V came to 7 bases and at J to 2 bases, leaving 4 bases not matched to a gene. CDR3 DNA: TGTGCCAGTACGACAGGGGAGCCCTACAATGAGCAGTTCTTC. It is translated as CASTTGEPYNEQFF.

This rearrangement joins TRBV11-2 to TRBJ2-7; 12 bases align to TRBD2. Trimming took 1 base from V and 7 from J; bases not matched to a gene: 5. Germline V gives CDR1 SGHAT, CDR2 FQNNGV. This CDR3 spans 15 amino acids. CDR3 DNA: TGTGCCAGCAGCTTAGTTTTGACTAGCGGGAGAGAGCAGTACTTC. Residues: CASSLVLTSGREQYF.

V gene TRBV5-1 combines with J gene TRBJ2-1; a possible D gene is TRBD1 (6 bases). The V end was cut by 0 bases, the J end by 0 bases, with 13 bases between. This CDR3 has 17 residues. Germline CDR1 SGHRS, CDR2 YFSETQ. CDR3 sequence: CASSLGVDSSSYNEQFF. Written as DNA, the CDR3 is TGCGCCAGCAGCTTGGGGGTGGACAGTAGCTCCTACAATGAGCAGTTCTTC.

The rearrangement joins TRBV19 to TRBJ2-4, with 7 bases lining up with TRBD2. Unmatched junction bases numbered 12, after V lost 4 bases and J lost 6 bases. Germline CDR1 reads LNHDA; CDR2 reads SQIVND (reference sequence). The length of the CDR3 is 16 residues. The CDR3 DNA follows: TGTGCCAGTAGTACCGCGACTAGCCCCCCCTTAAACATTCAGTACTTC. Amino acids: CASSTATSPPLNIQYF.

V usage is TRBV19 and J usage is TRBJ2-2; no clear D gene. Trimming left V 2 bases short and J 7 bases short, with 11 bases between. This CDR3 is 14 amino acids long. CDR1 and CDR2 from the germline V gene are LNHDA and SQIVND (reference sequence). CDR3 sequence (DNA): TGTGCCAGTAGTATATCTGGGTCGGGCGGGGAGCTGTTTTTT. Its protein is CASSISGSGGELFF.

J is TRBJ1-2 and V is TRBV7-2, with D maybe TRBD1 (6 bases). The CDR3 is 14 amino acids. CDR1 is SGHTA and CDR2 is FQGNSA in the germline V gene. V dropped 7 bases and J dropped 2 bases, with 14 bases sitting between them. Here the CDR3 reads CASKGPRGNYGYTF. In nucleotides, the CDR3 is TGTGCCAGCAAGGGGCCGAGGGGGAACTATGGCTACACCTTC.

The chain carries TRBV15 and TRBJ2-7, with TRBD2 as a possible D gene (6 bases). Trimming pared 0 bases from V and 2 bases from J, leaving 11 bases between. CDR3 length: 15 residues. Germline CDR1 reads LNHNV; CDR2 reads YYDKDF (reference sequence). Here the CDR3 reads CATSRDLTGAYEQYF. CDR3 DNA: TGTGCCACCAGCAGAGATCTTACGGGGGCCTACGAGCAGTACTTC.

The chain has TRBV6-2 or TRBV6-3 and TRBJ2-7; maybe TRBD2 (6 bases). The CDR3 is 13 residues long. CDR1 is MNHEY and CDR2 is SVGEGT in the germline V gene. V lost 6 bases, J lost 12 bases, and 21 bases lay in between. For the CDR3, the DNA is TGTGCCAGCAGCCACCCGGCGGGGTTTAAAGGGTACTTC. Its translation is CASSHPAGFKGYF.

V and J are TRBV7-8 and TRBJ2-3; perhaps TRBD2 as D (5 bases). V was shortened by 5 bases and J by 0 bases, with 15 bases between the two germline ends. This CDR3 region has 16 residues. Germline V gene sequence: CDR1 SGHVS, CDR2 FQNEAQ. This chain's CDR3 is CASSARGQPSTDTQYF. CDR3 nucleotides: TGTGCCAGCAGCGCACGCGGGCAGCCTAGCACAGATACGCAGTATTTT.

Only one count was recorded for this clone. The CDR3 loop is CASSRGQWDQPQHF. CDR3 bases: TGTGCCAGCAGCCGGGGACAGTGGGATCAGCCCCAGCATTTT. The chain couples TRBV5-6 to TRBJ1-5, with 7 bases aligning to TRBD1. The CDR3 runs to 14 residues. Germline CDR1 is SGHDT and CDR2 is YYEEEE. Trimming removed 4 bases from V and 5 bases from J; junction bases left unmatched: 6.

V gene TRBV4-2 combines with J gene TRBJ1-2; D unresolved. V gave up 0 bases and J gave up 6 bases, with 26 bases separating them. Looked up from germline, CDR1 is LGHNA and CDR2 is YNFKEQ. CDR3 size: 19 residues. CDR3 DNA: TGTGCCAGCAGCCAAGAGAGGCAATTAGCGGGAACCTCCCGAAATGGCTACACCTTC. Protein product: CASSQERQLAGTSRNGYTF.

The V call is TRBV4-1, the J call TRBJ1-1; D is ambiguous. Germline V CDR1 and CDR2: MGHRA, YSYEKL. The CDR3 runs 13 residues. V lost 3 bases, J lost 1 base, and 6 bases lay in between. The CDR3 DNA reads TGCGCCAGCAGCCAGTACAAGAACACTGAAGCTTTCTTT. Protein: CASSQYKNTEAFF.

The chain joins TRBV5-1 to TRBJ2-7; 9 nucleotides match TRBD1. This CDR3 is built from 16 residues. The trim removed 2 bases at V and 3 bases at J, leaving 9 bases unmatched. CDR1 is SGHRS and CDR2 is YFSETQ in the germline V gene. The CDR3 nucleotides read TGCGCCAGCAGCTTAACTGGACAGGGGAACCTCTACGAGCAGTACTTC. Protein sequence: CASSLTGQGNLYEQYF. The full variable domain, rest sourced from reference TRBV5-1 and TRBJ2-7, is KAGVTQTPRYLIKTRGQQVTLSCSPISGHRSVSWYQQTPGQGLQFLFEYFSETQRNKGNFPGRFSGRQFSNSRSEMNVSTLELGDSALYLCASSLTGQGNLYEQYFGPGTRLTVT.

The rearrangement joins TRBV3-1 (or the pseudogene TRBV3-2) to TRBJ2-1; 9 positions agree with TRBD1. Germline assignment: CDR1 LGHDT and CDR2 YNNKEL (reference sequence). Trimming cost V 4 bases and J 10 bases; bases outside gene matches: 11. There are 15 residues in the CDR3. The CDR3 DNA reads as TGTGCCAGCAGCCGGAGGACAGGGGACTTGGGGGAGCAGTTCTTC. Its protein product is CASSRRTGDLGEQFF.

The V call is TRBV5-1, the J call TRBJ2-2; the D is unclear. Germline CDR1 SGHRS, CDR2 YFSETQ. The CDR3 sequence is 13 residues long. Between the trimmed V and J ends, which lost 0 bases and 4 bases, there was a span of 4 bases. The CDR3 DNA reads as TGCGCCAGCAGCTTGGCCGTCACCGGGGAGCTGTTTTTT. Its translation is CASSLAVTGELFF.

In its sample, this clone was seen a few times. The rearrangement uses TRBV3-1 (or the pseudogene TRBV3-2) and TRBJ1-2; the D is unclear. V lost 4 bases and J lost 6, with 12 bases in between. CDR3 length: 13 residues. Germline CDR1 is LGHDT and CDR2 is YNNKEL (reference sequence). The CDR3 loop reads CASSPPPTDGYTF. In DNA, the CDR3 is TGTGCCAGCAGCCCCCCCCCTACCGATGGCTACACCTTC.

This chain connects TRBV6-5 to TRBJ2-7, with 9 bases fitting TRBD2. The ends lost 3 bases at V and 5 bases at J; junction bases unmatched: 8. Looked up from germline, CDR1 is MNHEY and CDR2 is SVGAGI. CDR3 length equals 15 residues. The chain's CDR3 is CASSYGGGRVHEQYF. CDR3 bases: TGTGCCAGCAGTTATGGAGGCGGGAGGGTCCACGAGCAGTACTTC.

This rearrangement joins TRBV28 to TRBJ2-5; the match to TRBD1 covers 10 bases. V lost 5 bases, J lost 2 bases, and 5 bases stayed unmatched. This CDR3 has 15 amino acids. The germline gives CDR1 MDHEN, CDR2 SYDVKM. The chain's CDR3 is CASSIRTGGQETQYF. The CDR3 region has the DNA TGTGCCAGCAGTATACGGACAGGGGGGCAAGAGACCCAGTACTTC.

The chain employs TRBV2 and TRBJ2-3, with 10 bases that match TRBD2. V shed 6 bases and J 3 bases; nucleotides not matched to a gene: 6. This CDR3 is 15 amino acids long. Germline V gene data show CDR1 as SNHLY and CDR2 as FYNNEI. The CDR3 DNA is TGTGCCAGCAGACCCCTAGCGGGGGTTACAGATACGCAGTATTTT. Protein product: CASRPLAGVTDTQYF.

The gene calls are TRBV24-1 and TRBJ2-1; a possible D gene is TRBD2 (5 bases). V was trimmed by 4 bases and J by 8 bases, leaving 11 bases between them. Germline loops: CDR1 KGHDR, CDR2 SFDVKD. This CDR3 has 13 amino acids. In DNA, the CDR3 is TGTGCCACCAGTGACTCCCCTAGCCATGAGCAGTTCTTC. Translating gives CATSDSPSHEQFF.

The chain uses TRBV10-3 and TRBJ2-3; 10 nucleotides line up with TRBD2. Looked up from germline, CDR1 is ENHRY and CDR2 is SYGVKD. CDR3 length equals 14 residues. V lost 3 bases and J lost 3; bases outside the gene matches: 0. DNA for the CDR3: TGTGCCATCAGTGAAGCGGGGGGGACAGATACGCAGTATTTT. Translation: CAISEAGGTDTQYF.